This TCR beta chain originates from a study of T cell clonality in common variable immunodeficiency. Study observations and caveats: Patient heterogeneity in the CVID cohort limited correlations between repertoire features and clinical complications.

Germline CDR1 LNHDA, CDR2 SQIVND (reference sequence). CDR3 size: 13 residues. V lost 6 bases, J lost 3 bases, and 11 bases lay in between. Assay used: immunoSEQ multiplex PCR; TCRdb lists only in-frame clones, some missing. The data show about 81,000 clones, with none appearing a single time. This clone occurred many times. Its antigen is unknown. The read ends 3 residues early relative to the CDR3; the germline J gene fills the gap. This receptor was identified in a person between 18 and 70 years old in good health. The rearrangement joins TRBV19 to TRBJ2-5; D is possibly TRBD2 (6 bases). The sample consisted of peripheral blood mononuclear cells. CDR3 region: CASSSRGKETQYF. The part of the CDR3 DNA that was read is TGTGCCAGTAGCTCCCGGGGGAAAGAGACC.